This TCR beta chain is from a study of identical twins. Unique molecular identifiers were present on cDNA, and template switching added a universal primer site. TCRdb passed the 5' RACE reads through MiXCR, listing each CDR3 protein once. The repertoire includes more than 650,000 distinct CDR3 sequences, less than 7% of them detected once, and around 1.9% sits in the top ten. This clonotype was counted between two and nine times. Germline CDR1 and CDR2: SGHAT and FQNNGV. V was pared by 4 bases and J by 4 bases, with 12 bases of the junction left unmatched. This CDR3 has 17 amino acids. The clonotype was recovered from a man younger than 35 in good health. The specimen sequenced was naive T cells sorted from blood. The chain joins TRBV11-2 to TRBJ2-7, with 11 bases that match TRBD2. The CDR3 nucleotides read TGTGCCAGCAGCTCACTTATGGCGGGACTAGCGGAGTACGAGCAGTACGTC. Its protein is CASSSLMAGLAEYEQYV.